Listed here are 27 T cell receptor beta chains from one sample, sequenced in a study of sequential checkpoint blockade in melanoma. This sample's treatment: randomized to nivolumab then ipilimumab (arm A) or the reverse (arm B). The repertoire was sequenced with immunoSEQ multiplex PCR; TCRdb's copy has only in-frame clones and lacks some. Among some 26,000 clones listed, 60% to 80% were seen once. Sequencing used CD8+ T cells sorted from blood (inferred from file names), obtained from a patient given nivolumab and ipilimumab in sequence. Every receptor here comes from a human donor with melanoma.

The rearrangement joins TRBV10-3 to TRBJ2-1; the D gene is possibly TRBD1 (7 bases). V was trimmed by 3 bases and J by 8 bases, leaving 20 bases between them. CDR3 length: 16 residues. Germline loops: CDR1 ENHRY, CDR2 SYGVKD. CDR3 protein: CAISDRGTETSDEQFF. The CDR3 DNA reads TGTGCCATCAGTGACCGCGGGACAGAAACGTCCGATGAGCAGTTCTTC.

This clone came up a few times. The CDR3: CASSQDLGFRFSYEQYF. In DNA form, the CDR3 reads TGCGCCAGCAGCCAAGATTTGGGCTTTCGCTTTTCCTACGAGCAGTACTTC. The chain couples TRBV4-1 to TRBJ2-7; D not certain. Deletions cut 0 bases from V and 1 base from J, with 16 bases between. The CDR3 is 17 amino acids. Germline V CDR1 and CDR2: MGHRA, YSYEKL.

This clone ranks as medium-sized. The rearrangement links TRBV28 to TRBJ1-4, with a possible D match to TRBD1 (5 bases). The CDR3 has 13 residues. V lost 8 bases and J lost 8, with 15 bases in between. Germline V gene data show CDR1 as MDHEN and CDR2 as SYDVKM. CDR3 region: CASYRGGEEKLFF. In nucleotides, the CDR3 is TGTGCCAGCTACCGCGGGGGGGAAGAAAAACTGTTTTTT. The variable domain in full, with the rest retrieved from reference TRBV28 and TRBJ1-4, is DVKVTQSSRYLVKRTGEKVFLECVQDMDHENMFWYRQDPGLGLRLIYFSYDVKMKEKGDIPEGYSVSREKKERFSLILESASTNQTSMYLCASYRGGEEKLFFGSGTQLSVL.

V is TRBV9 and J is TRBJ1-2, with TRBD1 matching 7 bases. With V trimmed by 4 bases and J by 5 bases, 8 bases remained unmatched. The CDR3 runs 14 residues. The germline gives CDR1 SGDLS, CDR2 YYNGEE. CDR3 bases: TGTGCCAGCAGCCCGTTGGGGACAGAGTATGGCTACACCTTC. As protein: CASSPLGTEYGYTF.

The V gene is TRBV5-6, the J gene TRBJ2-1, with 14 bases aligning to TRBD2. Looked up from germline, CDR1 is SGHDT and CDR2 is YYEEEE. J lost 4 bases, V lost 2 bases, and 11 bases had no gene match. The CDR3 sequence is 19 residues long. The CDR3 nucleotides read TGTGCCAGCAGCTTTGGCAATCCGGGACTAGCGGGAGTTTACAATGAGCAGTTCTTC. Translating it yields CASSFGNPGLAGVYNEQFF.

This clone was seen just once. The V call is TRBV11-1, the J call TRBJ1-6; 7 bases line up with TRBD1. The V segment lost 3 bases and the J segment 5 bases; nucleotides outside the gene matches: 1. Germline loops: CDR1 SGHAT, CDR2 FQDESV (reference sequence). The CDR3 runs to 14 residues. CDR3 bases: TGTGCCAGCAGCTTCAGGGGGAATAATTCACCCCTCCACTTT. Protein sequence: CASSFRGNNSPLHF. The full variable domain, rest sourced from reference TRBV11-1 and TRBJ1-6, is EAEVAQSPRYKITEKSQAVAFWCDPISGHATLYWYRQILGQGPELLVQFQDESVVDDSQLPKDRFSAERLKGVDSTLKIQPAELGDSAMYLCASSFRGNNSPLHFGNGTRLTVT.

The chain links TRBV30 to TRBJ2-2; D is unclear. Germline loops: CDR1 GTSNPN, CDR2 SVGIG (reference sequence). V lost 5 bases and J lost 7, with 8 bases in between. The CDR3 consists of 11 residues. The chain's CDR3 is CAWYEHGELFF. CDR3 DNA: TGTGCCTGGTATGAGCACGGGGAGCTGTTTTTT. Filled out from reference TRBV30 and TRBJ2-2, the complete variable domain reads SQTIHQWPATLVQPVGSPLSLECTVEGTSNPNLYWYRQAAGRGLQLLFYSVGIGQISSEVPQNLSASRPQDRQFILSSKKLLLSDSGFYLCAWYEHGELFFGEGSRLTVL.

The rearrangement uses TRBV5-1 and TRBJ2-7; 14 bases are shared with TRBD2. The J segment lost 5 bases and the V segment lost 4 bases, leaving 5 bases of the junction unmatched. This CDR3 has 15 residues. Germline assignment: CDR1 SGHRS and CDR2 YFSETQ. The CDR3 sequence is CASSKGTSGGDEQYF. The CDR3 nucleotides are TGCGCCAGCAGCAAAGGGACTAGCGGGGGCGACGAGCAGTACTTC. Filled out from reference TRBV5-1 and TRBJ2-7, the complete variable domain reads KAGVTQTPRYLIKTRGQQVTLSCSPISGHRSVSWYQQTPGQGLQFLFEYFSETQRNKGNFPGRFSGRQFSNSRSEMNVSTLELGDSALYLCASSKGTSGGDEQYFGPGTRLTVT.

The chain employs TRBV7-9 and TRBJ1-2, with 7 bases that match TRBD1. CDR1 is SEHNR and CDR2 is FQNEAQ in the germline V gene (reference sequence). The CDR3 runs 14 residues. The V segment lost 6 bases and the J segment 4 bases; nucleotides outside the gene matches: 8. The CDR3 spells CASSSRQGGYGYTF. CDR3 sequence (DNA): TGTGCCAGCAGTAGTAGGCAGGGGGGCTATGGCTACACCTTC.

The V call is TRBV7-9, the J call TRBJ1-2, with 9 positions matching TRBD1. Germline V gives CDR1 SEHNR, CDR2 FQNEAQ (reference sequence). CDR3 size: 14 residues. Trimming cost V 4 bases and J 4 bases; bases outside gene matches: 4. CDR3 sequence (DNA): TGTGCCAGCAGCTCAGGACAGGGGATCTATGGCTACACCTTC. Encoded protein: CASSSGQGIYGYTF.

DNA for the CDR3: TGTGCCAGCAGCTTATTGCGACAGGCTCGGGAGCAGTTCTTC. Translation: CASSLLRQAREQFF. The gene calls are TRBV7-9 and TRBJ2-1; maybe TRBD1 (6 bases). Trimming removed 2 bases at V and 10 bases at J, with 15 bases between. The CDR3 runs 14 residues. From germline, CDR1 is SEHNR and CDR2 FQNEAQ (reference sequence).

V usage is TRBV7-2 and J usage is TRBJ2-3; a possible D gene is TRBD2 (6 bases). Trimming left V 1 base short and J 4 bases short, with 9 bases between. The CDR3 runs to 14 residues. Germline V lookup: CDR1 SGHTA, CDR2 FQGNSA. The CDR3 bases are TGTGCCAGCAGCTTAGTTCCGGGGGCAGATACGCAGTATTTT. Translating gives CASSLVPGADTQYF.

This clone was counted only a few times. V gene TRBV11-2 combines with J gene TRBJ1-1, with D perhaps TRBD1 (5 bases). The V gene's germline CDR1 is SGHAT and CDR2 FQNNGV. Trimming left V 5 bases short and J 1 base short, with 11 bases between. This CDR3 comprises 14 residues. CDR3 in DNA: TGTGCCAGCAGCCCCCCCACAGGGAACACTGAAGCTTTCTTT. Its protein is CASSPPTGNTEAFF. The whole variable domain, filled in from reference TRBV11-2 and TRBJ1-1, reads EAGVAQSPRYKIIEKRQSVAFWCNPISGHATLYWYQQILGQGPKLLIQFQNNGVVDDSQLPKDRFSAERLKGVDSTLKIQPAKLEDSAVYLCASSPPTGNTEAFFGQGTRLTVV.

The chain couples TRBV7-6 to TRBJ1-1; maybe TRBD1 (5 bases). This CDR3 comprises 14 residues. The V gene's germline CDR1 is SGHVS and CDR2 FNYEAQ. V lost 0 bases and J 4 bases, leaving 9 bases between the germline ends. This CDR3 reads CASSLASGGTEAFF. CDR3 in DNA: TGTGCCAGCAGCTTAGCGTCGGGGGGCACTGAAGCTTTCTTT.

J is TRBJ2-7 and V is TRBV7-2, with 7 bases identical to TRBD1. There are 13 residues in the CDR3. J was trimmed by 4 bases and V by 5 bases; bases with no gene match: 5. Per the germline V gene, CDR1 is SGHTA and CDR2 is FQGNSA. In nucleotides, the CDR3 is TGTGCCAGCAGCGGGGACAGAACTTACGAGCAGTACTTC. As protein: CASSGDRTYEQYF.

This chain uses TRBV4-1 with TRBJ2-3, with D tentatively TRBD1 (6 bases). V gave up 3 bases and J gave up 6 bases, with 13 bases separating them. Germline assignment: CDR1 MGHRA and CDR2 YSYEKL. The CDR3 has 14 amino acids. Here the CDR3 DNA reads TGCGCCAGCAGCCAGGGGCAGGGGATGGATACGCAGTATTTT. Translated: CASSQGQGMDTQYF.

The chain's CDR3 is CASSRQGAIRELFF. CDR3 DNA sequence: TGTGCCAGCAGCCGACAGGGGGCGATCCGGGAGCTGTTTTTT. The chain is built from TRBV27 and TRBJ2-2, with 10 nucleotides matching TRBD1. The CDR3 runs to 14 residues. With V trimmed by 6 bases and J by 9 bases, 7 bases remained unmatched. Germline V gene data show CDR1 as MNHEY and CDR2 as SMNVEV (reference sequence).

The chain has TRBV5-6 and TRBJ1-5; D not certain. The CDR3 is 18 residues long. The V and J ends lost 0 bases and 0 bases respectively, with 16 bases between them. Germline V gene data show CDR1 as SGHDT and CDR2 as YYEEEE. The CDR3 coding sequence is TGTGCCAGCAGCTTGGGCCTCTCGGGGAGCTATAGCAATCAGCCCCAGCATTTT. Its protein is CASSLGLSGSYSNQPQHF.

This clone was detected only a few times. The rearrangement joins TRBV5-1 to TRBJ2-1, with D possibly being TRBD2 (5 bases). The CDR3 is 13 residues long. Trimming took 3 bases from V and 10 from J, leaving 14 bases between them. Germline V gene data show CDR1 as SGHRS and CDR2 as YFSETQ. Written as DNA, the CDR3 is TGCGCCAGCAGCTATGGACTGTCCCGCGAGCAGTTCTTC. Protein: CASSYGLSREQFF.

CDR3 in amino acids: CASSLPLTPGTQYF. The CDR3 DNA is TGTGCCAGCAGCTTACCCCTAACCCCAGGGACCCAGTACTTC. This chain connects TRBV5-6 to TRBJ2-5; D unresolved. Deletions cut 2 bases from V and 7 bases from J, with 15 bases between. Per germline, CDR1 SGHDT and CDR2 YYEEEE. The CDR3 runs to 14 residues.

A few counts support this clone. The chain joins TRBV28 to TRBJ2-7, with TRBD1 matching over 10 bases. Germline V CDR1 and CDR2: MDHEN, SYDVKM. The CDR3 has 16 amino acids. V lost 3 bases to trimming and J lost 1 base; unmatched junction nucleotides: 6. The CDR3, as DNA: TGTGCCAGCAGTTTTCAAGACAGGGGGCTGTCCTACGAGCAGTACTTC. It is translated as CASSFQDRGLSYEQYF.

By share, this clone ranks as medium-sized. CDR3 protein: CAWRLAGESDEQFF. The CDR3 region has the DNA TGTGCCTGGAGACTAGCGGGAGAGTCGGATGAGCAGTTCTTC. This chain connects TRBV30 to TRBJ2-1; 11 nucleotides line up with TRBD2. Germline CDR1 is GTSNPN and CDR2 is SVGIG (reference sequence). V lost 3 bases, J lost 8 bases, and 6 bases stayed unmatched. The length of the CDR3 is 14 residues.

The chain employs TRBV5-6 and TRBJ2-7; D may be TRBD2 (5 bases). V lost 4 bases and J 5 bases, leaving 19 bases between the germline ends. The length of the CDR3 is 15 residues. In germline, CDR1 is SGHDT, CDR2 YYEEEE. CDR3 sequence: CASSKRGLTGNEQYF. In DNA form, the CDR3 reads TGTGCCAGCAGCAAAAGAGGGCTCACGGGGAACGAGCAGTACTTC.

This clone was recorded once. The chain carries TRBV29-1 and TRBJ1-1, with TRBD1 matching over 12 bases. Germline V gives CDR1 SQVTM, CDR2 ANQGSEA. This CDR3 has 15 residues. With V trimmed by 6 bases and J by 5 bases, 10 bases remained unmatched. CDR3 in DNA: TGCAGCGTAACCGGGACAGGGGGCGGAAGGACTGAAGCTTTCTTT. Translating it yields CSVTGTGGGRTEAFF.

This CDR3 is CASSLVGADEQYF. CDR3 DNA sequence: TGCGCCAGCAGCTTGGTAGGGGCCGACGAGCAGTACTTC. The rearrangement links TRBV5-1 to TRBJ2-7; D might be TRBD1 (5 bases). The germline gives CDR1 SGHRS, CDR2 YFSETQ. The CDR3 sequence is 13 residues long. The V gene lost 0 bases and the J gene lost 5 bases, with 9 bases spanning the gap.

Comments on this clone: Sequence at one end of the junction differs from germline and may be a read error. The rearrangement links TRBV9 to TRBJ1-4; D not certain. The germline CDR1 and CDR2 sequences are SGDLS and YYNGEE. The CDR3 is made up of 15 amino acids. CDR3 sequence reads: CASNVGGVSNEKLFF. The DNA for the CDR3 is TGTGCCAGCAACGTAGGAGGCGTATCTAATGAAAAACTGTTTTTT. Variable domain in full (rest from reference TRBV9 and TRBJ1-4): DSGVTQTPKHLITATGQRVTLRCSPRSGDLSVYWYQQSLDQGLQFLIQYYNGEERAKGNILERFSAQQFPDLHSELNLSSLELGDSALYFCASNVGGVSNEKLFFGSGTQLSVL.

There are a few counts of this clone. V and J are TRBV7-9 and TRBJ1-1; 8 bases fit TRBD1. This CDR3 has 15 amino acids. Germline V CDR1 and CDR2: SEHNR, FQNEAQ (reference sequence). J lost 4 bases, V lost 4 bases, and 8 bases had no gene match. CDR3 DNA sequence: TGTGCCAGCAGCTCAAGCACCACAGGGGGCACTGAAGCTTTCTTT. Protein: CASSSSTTGGTEAFF.